A selection of T cell receptor beta chains follows, all from one sample in a study of CD8+ T cells in alopecia areata. Some clones are missing from TCRdb's copy, which holds only in-frame ones; the method was immunoSEQ multiplex PCR. Of 55,000 to 70,000 clones in the sample, about half were seen once. Material: CD8+ T cells sorted from blood, obtained at week 0. These receptors were taken from a human donor with alopecia areata. Both conserved end residues are part of each CDR3. The order of the fields is V gene, CDR3 protein.

V gene: TRBV4-1; CDR3 protein: CASSLHPGLAGSSYEQYF
V gene: TRBV18; CDR3 protein: CASSPSGGTRSYNEQFF
V gene: TRBV29-1; CDR3 protein: CSVEGAESADTQYF
V gene: TRBV18; CDR3 protein: CASSPGYRDNEQFF
V gene: TRBV6-5; CDR3 protein: CASSYSIPGESYEQYF
V gene: TRBV19; CDR3 protein: CASSITSSYEQYF
V gene: TRBV29-1; CDR3 protein: CSVDPDTPINGYTF
V gene: TRBV28; CDR3 protein: CASSLPTSGSDGETQYF
V gene: TRBV14; CDR3 protein: CASSYGTGHYEQYF
V gene: TRBV5-1; CDR3 protein: CASSLETDWTGELFF
V gene: TRBV27; CDR3 protein: CASSIGGGTNQPQHF
V gene: TRBV5-1; CDR3 protein: CASSPGQGPYEQFF
V gene: TRBV25-1; CDR3 protein: CASSAGPHEQYF
V gene: TRBV5-1; CDR3 protein: CASSLMPGTLNEAFF
V gene: TRBV18; CDR3 protein: CASSHRDRVYEQYF
V gene: TRBV7-8; CDR3 protein: CASSLEASDTFSYNEQFF
V gene: TRBV29-1; CDR3 protein: CSGIQGRGIPQYF
V gene: TRBV11-2; CDR3 protein: CASSSAGSSEEKLFF
V gene: TRBV20-1; CDR3 protein: CSAPTVLEQYF
V gene: TRBV27; CDR3 protein: CASSLRWETTDTQYF
V gene: TRBV25-1; CDR3 protein: CASSAGVGNQPQHF
V gene: TRBV7-8; CDR3 protein: CASSTRPSDEQFF
V gene: TRBV5-1; CDR3 protein: CASSLPDRGTGANVLTF
V gene: TRBV9; CDR3 protein: CASSASGGYEQYF
V gene: TRBV30; CDR3 protein: CACLKRVYNEQFF
V gene: TRBV10-3; CDR3 protein: CATGGGESYEQYF
V gene: TRBV29-1; CDR3 protein: CSVEGLAGARNEQFF
V gene: TRBV29-1; CDR3 protein: CSVRTGQNYGYTF
V gene: TRBV7-8; CDR3 protein: CATGGVVYEQYF
V gene: TRBV2; CDR3 protein: CASSAAGGGHEQYF
V gene: TRBV30; CDR3 protein: CAWSVVLSYNEQFF
V gene: TRBV29-1; CDR3 protein: CSVPSLVNTEAFF
V gene: TRBV29-1; CDR3 protein: CSAEASPYEQYF
V gene: TRBV6-8; CDR3 protein: CASLYEQYF
V gene: TRBV5-1; CDR3 protein: CASSLDSYNEQFF
V gene: TRBV4-1; CDR3 protein: CASSQGAGDQPQHF